The 9 T cell receptor beta chains presented below share a single source sample, sequenced in a study of blood T cell repertoires in COVID-19. TCRdb's copy holds only in-frame clones and misses some; the assay was immunoSEQ multiplex PCR. The sample yields about 190,000 clones, 65% to 85% seen once. Sequenced input: PBMCs or T cells enriched from blood (not recorded which). All receptors come from a woman aged 25 to 39 who had been exposed to COVID-19.

V gene TRBV7-2 combines with J gene TRBJ1-2; D gene uncertain. This CDR3 has 13 amino acids. The germline gives CDR1 SGHTA, CDR2 FQGNSA. V shed 4 bases and J shed 8 bases, with 14 bases lying between them. CDR3 bases: TGTGCCAGCAGCTCGGCGGAGGGTTTGGGCTACACCTTC. This sequence encodes CASSSAEGLGYTF.

This chain joins TRBV7-6 and TRBJ1-1, with D perhaps TRBD1 (6 bases). Germline V gene sequence: CDR1 SGHVS, CDR2 FNYEAQ. The length of the CDR3 is 15 residues. V lost 1 base and J 4 bases, leaving 13 bases between the germline ends. CDR3 sequence: CASSLGVGGPTEAFF. For the CDR3, the DNA is TGTGCCAGCAGCTTAGGTGTAGGGGGTCCCACTGAAGCTTTCTTT.

The J gene is TRBJ1-1, the V gene TRBV6-5; no clear D gene. This CDR3 is 11 amino acids long. V lost 7 bases, J lost 1 base, and 4 bases lay in between. Germline V gene lookup returns CDR1 MNHEY and CDR2 SVGAGI. The CDR3 nucleotides are TGTGCCAGCACATCGAACACTGAAGCTTTCTTT. Its translation is CASTSNTEAFF.

This chain connects TRBV24-1 to TRBJ2-1; TRBD2 aligns across 9 bases. CDR1 is KGHDR and CDR2 is SFDVKD in the germline V gene. V lost 3 bases, J lost 0 bases, and 2 bases stayed unmatched. The length of the CDR3 is 16 residues. CDR3 residues: CATSDEAGGSYNEQFF. CDR3 nucleotides: TGTGCCACCAGTGATGAAGCGGGGGGCTCCTACAATGAGCAGTTCTTC.

The CDR3 DNA follows: TGCGCCAGCAGCCAAGAGGGACTGAACGACGAGCAGTACTTC. It translates to CASSQEGLNDEQYF. This chain connects TRBV4-1 to TRBJ2-7; a possible D gene is TRBD2 (6 bases). Trimming removed 0 bases at V and 5 bases at J, with 11 bases between. The CDR3 totals 14 residues. CDR1 is MGHRA, CDR2 YSYEKL, per germline.

The J gene is TRBJ2-7, the V gene TRBV7-6; the match to TRBD1 covers 8 bases. The junction had 10 bases not matched to a gene; V was cut back by 4 bases and J by 2 bases. The CDR3 extends over 16 amino acids. The germline V gene has CDR1 SGHVS and CDR2 FNYEAQ. The CDR3 region has the DNA TGTGCCAGCAGCTACCGACAGGGGACAGGTCCCTACGAGCAGTACTTC. Its protein product is CASSYRQGTGPYEQYF.

The chain uses TRBV6-5 and TRBJ2-1; the match to TRBD2 covers 12 bases. This CDR3 is 16 amino acids long. J lost 5 bases, V lost 0 bases, and 2 bases had no gene match. The germline V gene has CDR1 MNHEY and CDR2 SVGAGI. This CDR3 is CASSYSGTSGHNEQFF. The CDR3 nucleotides read TGTGCCAGCAGTTACTCAGGGACTAGCGGGCACAATGAGCAGTTCTTC.

The rearrangement links TRBV11-2 to TRBJ2-1; 7 nucleotides line up with TRBD1. V lost 1 base, J lost 1 base, and 1 base stayed unmatched. CDR1 SGHAT and CDR2 FQNNGV come from the germline V gene. CDR3 size: 15 residues. CDR3 nucleotide sequence: TGTGCCAGCAGCTTAGGGGACAGTTCCTACAATGAGCAGTTCTTC. It specifies CASSLGDSSYNEQFF.

In DNA form, the CDR3 reads TGTGCCAGCAGCCCAGTAGGGGCTGGTGGAAACACCATATATTTT. Its protein product is CASSPVGAGGNTIYF. The gene calls are TRBV9 and TRBJ1-3, with D perhaps TRBD1 (5 bases). There are 15 residues in the CDR3. The germline V and J ends were trimmed by 4 bases and 3 bases, with 14 bases remaining between them. The germline V gene encodes CDR1 SGDLS and CDR2 YYNGEE.